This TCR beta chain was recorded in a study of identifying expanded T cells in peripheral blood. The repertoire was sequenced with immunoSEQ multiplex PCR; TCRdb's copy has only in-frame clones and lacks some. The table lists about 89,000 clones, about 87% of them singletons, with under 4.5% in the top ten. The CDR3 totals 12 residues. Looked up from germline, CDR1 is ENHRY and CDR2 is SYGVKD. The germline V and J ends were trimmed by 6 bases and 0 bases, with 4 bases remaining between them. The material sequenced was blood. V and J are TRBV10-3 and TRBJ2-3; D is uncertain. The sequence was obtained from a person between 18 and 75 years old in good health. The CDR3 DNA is TGTGCCATCAGAGTCAGCACAGATACGCAGTATTTT. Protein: CAIRVSTDTQYF.